The 14 T cell receptor beta chains below come from one sample, sequenced in a study of cytomegalovirus exposure and HLA in healthy donors. PCR employed 60 Vbeta and 13 Jbeta primers. Produced via immunoSEQ multiplex PCR; TCRdb's table is partial and in-frame only. The sample consists of about 130,000 clones, 72% of them appearing once. Source material: PBMCs. These receptors all stem from a man aged 25-45 years in good health and CMV-seronegative.

This clone was counted a single time. The chain joins TRBV5-1 to TRBJ2-5; 9 nucleotides match TRBD1. The CDR3 consists of 14 residues. The V gene's germline CDR1 is SGHRS and CDR2 YFSETQ. V gave up 4 bases and J gave up 3 bases; unmatched junction bases: 4. CDR3 protein: CASSPGTGKETQYF. As DNA, the CDR3 is TGCGCCAGCAGCCCTGGGACAGGGAAAGAGACCCAGTACTTC.

Details on this clone: A junction boundary mismatches the germline segment, possibly from a read error. This chain joins TRBV4-2 and TRBJ2-3, with TRBD2 matching 11 bases. Looked up from germline, CDR1 is LGHNA and CDR2 is YNFKEQ. The CDR3 has 14 amino acids. The CDR3 loop reads CASSTSGGPDAQYF. The CDR3 DNA reads as TGTGCCAGCAGTACTAGCGGGGGCCCAGATGCGCAGTATTTT.

V and J are TRBV6-6 and TRBJ2-7; D is ambiguous. This CDR3 comprises 11 residues. The V and J ends lost 5 bases and 3 bases respectively, with 5 bases between them. In germline, CDR1 is MNHNY, CDR2 SVGAGI (reference sequence). Here the CDR3 reads CASSPNYEQYF. As DNA, the CDR3 is TGTGCCAGCAGTCCCAACTACGAGCAGTACTTC.

This chain links TRBV12-2 with TRBJ2-5; the D call of TRBD1 is as the table states it, not checked on the DNA. TRBV12-2 is a listed pseudogene. This CDR3 has 14 residues. The CDR3 spells CASRFGGQSETQYF. CDR3 nucleotides: TGTGCAAGTCGCTTCGGGGGACAGTCGGAGACCCAGTACTTC.

This clone was found once. The rearrangement uses TRBV9 and TRBJ2-7, with D unresolved. The CDR3 runs to 14 residues. V lost 6 bases to trimming and J lost 0 bases, with 13 bases between them. CDR1 is SGDLS and CDR2 is YYNGEE in the germline V gene. CDR3: CASTKGALSYEQYF. CDR3 in DNA: TGTGCCAGCACCAAAGGAGCACTCTCCTACGAGCAGTACTTC.

This clone appeared once. The rearrangement links TRBV11-2 to TRBJ2-2, with unresolved D. This CDR3 is 14 amino acids long. CDR1 and CDR2 from the germline V gene are SGHAT and FQNNGV. The V and J ends lost 6 bases and 1 base respectively, with 9 bases between them. Here the CDR3 reads CASSIILNTGELFF. In nucleotides, the CDR3 is TGTGCCAGCAGTATAATACTGAACACCGGGGAGCTGTTTTTT.

V usage is TRBV10-3 and J usage is TRBJ2-7; D is possibly TRBD2 (6 bases). This CDR3 spans 16 amino acids. V was pared by 0 bases and J by 7 bases, with 19 bases between. Germline V CDR1 and CDR2: ENHRY, SYGVKD. The CDR3 region has the DNA TGTGCCATCAGTGAGTCTGGGGACTGGGGCGCGGGAGAGCAGTACTTC. Amino acid sequence: CAISESGDWGAGEQYF.

The chain has TRBV30 and TRBJ2-3, with 9 nucleotides matching TRBD1. The junction had 4 bases not matched to a gene; V was cut back by 0 bases and J by 0 bases. Germline CDR1 GTSNPN, CDR2 SVGIG (reference sequence). The CDR3 extends over 16 amino acids. DNA for the CDR3: TGTGCCTGGAGTGTGGGACAGGGAACTAGCACAGATACGCAGTATTTT. Translating it yields CAWSVGQGTSTDTQYF.

The rearrangement uses TRBV5-4 and TRBJ1-5, with D maybe TRBD1 (6 bases). The CDR3 contains 14 residues. Germline V gives CDR1 SGHNT, CDR2 YYREEE (reference sequence). V dropped 2 bases and J dropped 4 bases, with 10 bases sitting between them. The CDR3 DNA sequence: TGTGCCAGCAGCTTACAGGGTCGGAATCAGCCCCAGCATTTT. Translated, it gives CASSLQGRNQPQHF.

The chain links TRBV6-1 to TRBJ2-1; 10 bases fit TRBD1. The J segment lost 8 bases and the V segment lost 3 bases, leaving 7 bases of the junction unmatched. Germline V gene lookup returns CDR1 MNHNS and CDR2 SASEGT. The CDR3 covers 15 residues. The CDR3 reads CASSEKTGGFDEQFF. CDR3 DNA sequence: TGTGCCAGCAGTGAGAAGACAGGGGGCTTTGATGAGCAGTTCTTC.

The chain carries TRBV4-1 and TRBJ2-1; maybe TRBD2 (7 bases). CDR3 length: 16 amino acids. Germline-derived CDR1 and CDR2 are MGHRA and YSYEKL. V was pared by 1 base and J by 4 bases, with 14 bases between. The CDR3 here is CASSQVTGGLYNEQFF. The CDR3 DNA follows: TGCGCCAGCAGCCAAGTCACGGGGGGCCTGTACAATGAGCAGTTCTTC.

This chain uses TRBV4-3 with TRBJ1-5, with 8 bases matching TRBD1. From germline, CDR1 is LGHNA and CDR2 YSLEER. The CDR3 loop spans 15 amino acids. V trimming: 4 bases; J trimming: 6 bases; junction bases outside the gene matches: 8. CDR3 sequence: CASSLEDRVVQPQHF. The CDR3, as DNA: TGCGCCAGCAGCCTAGAGGACAGGGTGGTTCAGCCCCAGCATTTT.

The chain joins TRBV6-4 to TRBJ2-1; 8 bases line up with TRBD2. Germline V CDR1 and CDR2: MRHNA, SNTAGT. V shed 4 bases and J 4 bases; nucleotides not matched to a gene: 6. The CDR3 has 15 amino acids. For the CDR3, the DNA is TGTGCCAGCAGTGTTTTGCGGGGGGATTACAATGAGCAGTTCTTC. Protein: CASSVLRGDYNEQFF.

This clone was recorded a few times. The chain carries TRBV5-1 and TRBJ2-3, with TRBD1 as a possible D gene (6 bases). Germline values: CDR1 SGHRS, CDR2 YFSETQ. V gave up 7 bases and J gave up 0 bases, with 15 bases separating them. The CDR3 consists of 15 residues. The CDR3 region is CASLGGTTSTDTQYF. In nucleotides, the CDR3 is TGCGCCAGCTTAGGGGGTACAACCAGCACAGATACGCAGTATTTT.